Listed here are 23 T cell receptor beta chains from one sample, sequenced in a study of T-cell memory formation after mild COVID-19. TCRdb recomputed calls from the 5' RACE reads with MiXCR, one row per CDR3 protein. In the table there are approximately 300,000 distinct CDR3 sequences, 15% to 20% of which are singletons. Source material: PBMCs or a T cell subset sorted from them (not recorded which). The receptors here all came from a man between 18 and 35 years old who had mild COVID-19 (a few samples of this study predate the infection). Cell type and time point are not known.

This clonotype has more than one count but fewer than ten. CDR3 DNA sequence: TGTGCCAGCAGCGTAGAAGGACAGGGGTACACTGAAGCTTTCTTT. This translates into CASSVEGQGYTEAFF. This chain joins TRBV9 and TRBJ1-1; 9 nucleotides line up with TRBD1. After removal of 0 bases from V and 3 bases from J, the junction contained 3 bases not matched to a gene. This CDR3 is 15 amino acids long. Looked up from germline, CDR1 is SGDLS and CDR2 is YYNGEE.

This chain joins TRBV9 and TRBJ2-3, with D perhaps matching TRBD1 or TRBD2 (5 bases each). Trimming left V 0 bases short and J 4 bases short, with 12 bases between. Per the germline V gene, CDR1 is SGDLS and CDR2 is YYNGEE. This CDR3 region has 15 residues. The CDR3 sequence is CASSVAGPAADTQYF. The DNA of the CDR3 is TGTGCCAGCAGCGTAGCGGGGCCGGCCGCAGATACGCAGTATTTT.

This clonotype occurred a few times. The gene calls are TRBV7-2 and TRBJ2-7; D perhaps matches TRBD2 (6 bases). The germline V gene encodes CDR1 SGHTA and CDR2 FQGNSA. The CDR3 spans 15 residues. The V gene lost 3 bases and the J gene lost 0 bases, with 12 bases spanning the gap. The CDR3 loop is CASSFSGSPSYEQYF. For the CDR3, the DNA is TGTGCCAGCAGCTTTAGCGGCTCCCCCTCCTACGAGCAGTACTTC. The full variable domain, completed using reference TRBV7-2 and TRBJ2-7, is GAGVSQSPSNKVTEKGKDVELRCDPISGHTALYWYRQSLGQGLEFLIYFQGNSAPDKSGLPSDRFSAERTGGSVSTLTIQRTQQEDSAVYLCASSFSGSPSYEQYFGPGTRLTVT.

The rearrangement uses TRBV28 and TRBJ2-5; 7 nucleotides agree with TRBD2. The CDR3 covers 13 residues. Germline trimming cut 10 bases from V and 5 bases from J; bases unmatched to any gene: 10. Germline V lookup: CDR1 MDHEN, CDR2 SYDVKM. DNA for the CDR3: TGTGCCACCCCGAGGGAGGGCGGCGAGACCCAGTACTTC. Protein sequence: CATPREGGETQYF.

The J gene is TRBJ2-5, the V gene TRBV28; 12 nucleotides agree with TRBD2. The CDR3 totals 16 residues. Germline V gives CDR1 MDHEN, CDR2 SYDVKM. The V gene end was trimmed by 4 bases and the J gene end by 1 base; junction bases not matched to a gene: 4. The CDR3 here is CASSSPTSGGQETQYF. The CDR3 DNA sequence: TGTGCCAGCAGTTCCCCGACTAGCGGGGGCCAAGAGACCCAGTACTTC. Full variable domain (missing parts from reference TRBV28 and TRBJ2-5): DVKVTQSSRYLVKRTGEKVFLECVQDMDHENMFWYRQDPGLGLRLIYFSYDVKMKEKGDIPEGYSVSREKKERFSLILESASTNQTSMYLCASSSPTSGGQETQYFGPGTRLLVL.

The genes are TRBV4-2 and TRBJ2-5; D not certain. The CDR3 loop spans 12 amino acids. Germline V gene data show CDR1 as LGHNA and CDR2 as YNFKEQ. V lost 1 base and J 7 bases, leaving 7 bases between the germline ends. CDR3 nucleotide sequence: TGTGCCAGCAGCCAAGGGACGGCGACCCAGTACTTC. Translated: CASSQGTATQYF.

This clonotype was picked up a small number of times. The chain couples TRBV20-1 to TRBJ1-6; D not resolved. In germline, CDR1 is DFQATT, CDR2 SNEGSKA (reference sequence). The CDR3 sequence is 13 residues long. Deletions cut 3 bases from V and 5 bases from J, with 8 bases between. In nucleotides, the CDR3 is TGCAGTGCTAGTCGCCAGCATAATTCACCCCTCCACTTT. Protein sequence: CSASRQHNSPLHF.

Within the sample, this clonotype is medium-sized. The CDR3 DNA reads as TGTGCCAGCAGTGAAGTGCCAGGATGGGATACGCAGTATTTT. Encoded protein: CASSEVPGWDTQYF. The V gene is TRBV2, the J gene TRBJ2-3; D is undetermined. Germline CDR1 reads SNHLY; CDR2 reads FYNNEI. V dropped 1 base and J dropped 6 bases, with 11 bases sitting between them. The CDR3 length is 14 residues.

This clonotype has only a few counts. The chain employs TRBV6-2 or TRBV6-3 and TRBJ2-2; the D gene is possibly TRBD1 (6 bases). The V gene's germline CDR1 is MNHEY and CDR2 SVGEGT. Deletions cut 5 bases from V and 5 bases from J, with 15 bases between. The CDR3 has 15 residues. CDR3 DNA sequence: TGTGCCAGCAGTGTACAGGGTTTTGGGACCGGGGAGCTGTTTTTT. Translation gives CASSVQGFGTGELFF.

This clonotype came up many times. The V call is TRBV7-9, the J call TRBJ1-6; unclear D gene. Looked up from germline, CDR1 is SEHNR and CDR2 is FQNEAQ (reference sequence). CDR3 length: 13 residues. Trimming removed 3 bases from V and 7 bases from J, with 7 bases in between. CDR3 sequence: CASSFDGNSPLHF. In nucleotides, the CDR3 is TGTGCCAGCAGCTTCGACGGGAATTCACCCCTCCACTTT.

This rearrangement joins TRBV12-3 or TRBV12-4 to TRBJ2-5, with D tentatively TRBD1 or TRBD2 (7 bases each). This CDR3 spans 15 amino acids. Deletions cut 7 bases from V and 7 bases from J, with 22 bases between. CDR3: CASKDRVLSSGTQYF. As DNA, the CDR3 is TGTGCCAGCAAAGACAGGGTCCTATCTAGCGGGACCCAGTACTTC.

In DNA, the CDR3 is TGTGCCAGCAGTAACGGACAGGGGCCAGATACGCAGTATTTT. Residues: CASSNGQGPDTQYF. The J gene is TRBJ2-3, the V gene TRBV12-3 or TRBV12-4; the match to TRBD1 covers 9 bases. The CDR3 has 14 amino acids. With 5 bases clipped from V and 4 bases from J, the junction kept 4 bases outside the gene matches.

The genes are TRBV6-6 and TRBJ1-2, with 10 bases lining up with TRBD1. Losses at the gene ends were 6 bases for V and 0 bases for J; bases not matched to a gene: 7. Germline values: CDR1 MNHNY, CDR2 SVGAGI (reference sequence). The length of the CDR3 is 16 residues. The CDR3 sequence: CASSRRDRGSNYGYTF. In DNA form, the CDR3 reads TGTGCCAGCAGCCGTCGGGACAGGGGATCTAACTATGGCTACACCTTC.

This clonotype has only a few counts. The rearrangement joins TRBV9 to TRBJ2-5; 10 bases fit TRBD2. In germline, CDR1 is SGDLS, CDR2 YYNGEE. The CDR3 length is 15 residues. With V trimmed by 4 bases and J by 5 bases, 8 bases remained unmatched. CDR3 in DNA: TGTGCCAGCAGCCCCAGCGGGGGGGCCATTGAGACCCAGTACTTC. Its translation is CASSPSGGAIETQYF.

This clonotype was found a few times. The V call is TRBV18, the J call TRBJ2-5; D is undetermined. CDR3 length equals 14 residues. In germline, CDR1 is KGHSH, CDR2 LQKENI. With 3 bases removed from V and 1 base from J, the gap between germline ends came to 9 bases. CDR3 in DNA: TGTGCCAGCTCACCCTGGACGGGCCAAGAGACCCAGTACTTC. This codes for CASSPWTGQETQYF.

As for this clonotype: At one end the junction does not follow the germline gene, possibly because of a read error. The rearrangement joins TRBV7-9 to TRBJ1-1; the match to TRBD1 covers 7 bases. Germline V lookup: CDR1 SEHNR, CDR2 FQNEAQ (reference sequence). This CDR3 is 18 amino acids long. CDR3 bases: TGTGCCTGCAGCTCCGCGACGTCATCAGGACAGGTTCACACTGAAGCTTTCTTT. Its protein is CACSSATSSGQVHTEAFF.

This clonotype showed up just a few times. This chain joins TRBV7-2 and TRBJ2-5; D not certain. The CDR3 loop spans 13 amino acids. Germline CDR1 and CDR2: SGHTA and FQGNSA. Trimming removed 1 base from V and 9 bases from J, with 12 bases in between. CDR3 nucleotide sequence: TGTGCCAGCAGCTTAGGCCCCTCCGAGGCCCAGTACTTC. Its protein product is CASSLGPSEAQYF.

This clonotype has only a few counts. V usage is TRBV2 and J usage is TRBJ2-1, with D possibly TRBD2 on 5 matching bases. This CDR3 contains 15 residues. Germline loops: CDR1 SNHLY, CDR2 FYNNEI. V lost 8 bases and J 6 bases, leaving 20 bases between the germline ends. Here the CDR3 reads CASGRGQLNSNEQFF. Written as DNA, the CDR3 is TGTGCCAGCGGTCGAGGGCAGTTAAATAGCAATGAGCAGTTCTTC.

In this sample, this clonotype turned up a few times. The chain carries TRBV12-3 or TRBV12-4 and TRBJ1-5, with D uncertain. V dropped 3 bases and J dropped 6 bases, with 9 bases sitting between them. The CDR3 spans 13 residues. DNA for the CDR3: TGTGCCAGCAGTTTGTTTAGGGCTCAGCCCCAGCATTTT. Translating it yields CASSLFRAQPQHF.

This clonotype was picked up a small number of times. CDR3 sequence: CASSSQEGMNTEAFF. For the CDR3, the DNA is TGTGCCAGCAGTAGTCAGGAGGGCATGAACACTGAAGCTTTCTTT. The chain employs TRBV12-3 or TRBV12-4 and TRBJ1-1; D is unclear. Trimming pared 5 bases from V and 0 bases from J, leaving 13 bases between. This CDR3 is built from 15 residues.

The CDR3 DNA reads as TGTGCCAGCTCTCAAGGACCTGGGGAGGGCGAGCAGTACGTC. Its translation: CASSQGPGEGEQYV. The chain employs TRBV18 and TRBJ2-7; TRBD2 agrees at 7 bases. The V segment lost 6 bases and the J segment 6 bases; nucleotides outside the gene matches: 11. The CDR3 length is 14 residues. Germline CDR1 and CDR2: KGHSH and LQKENI.

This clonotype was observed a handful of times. CDR3 sequence (DNA): TGTGCCAGCAGCCAGCAGGGGTACAATGAGCAGTTCTTC. Translating gives CASSQQGYNEQFF. The V call is TRBV7-2, the J call TRBJ2-1; D is possibly TRBD1 (6 bases). CDR1 and CDR2 (germline): SGHTA, FQGNSA. CDR3 length: 13 residues. Trimming removed 5 bases at V and 4 bases at J, with 9 bases between.

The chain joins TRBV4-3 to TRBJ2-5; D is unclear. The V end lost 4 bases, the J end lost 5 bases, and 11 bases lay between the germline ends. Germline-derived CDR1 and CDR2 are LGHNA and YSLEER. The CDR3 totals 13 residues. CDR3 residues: CASSRNGLETQYF. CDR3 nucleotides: TGCGCCAGCAGCCGTAACGGTTTGGAGACCCAGTACTTC.